This T cell receptor beta chain was captured in a study of Ad26.COV2.S vaccination and SARS-CoV-2 variants. From germline, CDR1 is SGHNT and CDR2 YYREEE (reference sequence). The ends lost 4 bases at V and 5 bases at J; junction bases unmatched: 12. This CDR3 region has 16 residues. This clone was seen just once. Only in-frame clones appear in the TCRdb table, and some are missing; sequencing was by immunoSEQ multiplex PCR. The repertoire includes roughly 420,000 clones, 89% of them detected once, and approximately 2.5% sits in the top ten. Stated treatment: about 20 received Ad26.COV2.S at low or high dose, single or two shots; 5 received placebo; per-sample allocation not given. Samples came from day 63 after the first vaccine or placebo injection.

The specimen was peripheral blood, collected in a trial of Ad26.COV2.S vaccine versus placebo. This rearrangement joins TRBV5-4 to TRBJ2-1; 7 bases map to TRBD2. The clonotype originates from a person aged 18 to 65 who received the Ad26.COV2.S COVID-19 vaccine or a placebo. The CDR3 loop is CASSVRTRPWDNEQFF. CDR3 nucleotides: TGTGCCAGCAGCGTCCGGACTAGGCCCTGGGACAATGAGCAGTTCTTC.